This T cell receptor (beta chain) appears in the sequencing data of a study of T cell repertoires in cytomegalovirus infection. At the level of the study: Recently identified HLA-C-restricted and well-studied HLA-B-restricted CMV epitopes were used. Indications came from public TCR beta signatures; they pointed to CMV infection and to a matching HLA type. Study results and caveats: What dominated the ex vivo response were HLA-C-restricted CMV-specific TCR beta clonotypes. CMV carriers with the relevant HLA were identified by cumulative public TCR beta family frequency.

TCRdb called the reads again in MiXCR, with one record for every CDR3 protein. The repertoire holds some 270,000 distinct CDR3 sequences, with 20% to 25% as singletons. With regard to this clonotype: Its antigen is undetermined.

Germline V gives CDR1 MNHNY, CDR2 SVGAGI (reference sequence). CDR3 length equals 13 residues. Trimming took 7 bases from V and 8 from J, leaving 15 bases between them. The sequenced sample was cultured PBMCs, obtained from culture after CMV antigen stimulation. The genes are TRBV6-6 and TRBJ1-3; D is unresolved. The receptor's source is a human donor in good health (CMV status not recorded). Some clones in this sample may be carry-over from other donors' samples. This CDR3 is CASTRREEYTIYF. In nucleotides, the CDR3 is TGTGCCAGCACCCGAAGGGAAGAATACACCATATATTTT.